This TCR beta chain was sequenced in a study of blood T cell repertoires in COVID-19. Study processing details: Estimation of nucleated cell counts relied on the amplification of reference gene primers. Generated by immunoSEQ multiplex PCR, the TCRdb table keeps only in-frame clones and is missing some. V and J calls and clone size follow that table, whereas D and trimming were derived from the DNA. The profile covers fewer than 250,000 clones, with about nine tenths appearing a single time and roughly 4.1% taken by the ten largest. CDR3 length: 13 residues. Trimming left V 5 bases short and J 4 bases short, with 15 bases between. Germline-derived CDR1 and CDR2 are GTSNPN and SVGIG (reference sequence).

The chain links TRBV30 to TRBJ2-7; D perhaps matches TRBD1 (5 bases). Sample: peripheral blood. This receptor was taken from a man aged 50 or older with acute or convalescent COVID-19. DNA of the CDR3: TGTGCCTGGGGGCCGGGCAGGGAATACGAGCAGTACTTC. Residues: CAWGPGREYEQYF.